The rows below give T cell receptor beta chains drawn from one sample of a study of T-cell reconstitution after alpha-beta-depleted transplantation in children. MiXCR, applied by TCRdb to the PCR reads, yields one record per CDR3 protein. The sample records some 290,000 distinct CDR3 sequences, 20% to 30% being singletons. Sequencing used PBMCs, mostly from graft donor cells, obtained 180 days after TCRalphabeta/CD19-depleted stem cell transplant. All receptors come from a male patient aged 10 to 17 who had a stem cell transplant for acute lymphoblastic leukemia, so the T cells may come from the graft donor. Each CDR3 is given with its conserved first and last residue. A D gene is named only where the DNA matches it firmly. Clone size is not always given. Where it is, it says once, few, many or a class for expanded clones.

cdr3_aa	cdr3_nt	v_call	d_call	j_call	cdr3_length	clone_size
CASSRNRPANTGELFF	TGTGCCAGCAGCAGAAACAGGCCCGCGAACACCGGGGAGCTGTTTTTT	TRBV21-1	NA	TRBJ2-2	16	NA
CASGTGANTGELFF	TGTGCTAGTGGTACCGGTGCGAACACCGGGGAGCTGTTTTTT	TRBV12-5	NA	TRBJ2-2	14	NA
CASSEGRGTATEKLFF	TGTGCCAGCAGTGAGGGTAGGGGAACAGCTACCGAAAAACTGTTTTTT	TRBV2	NA	TRBJ1-4	16	few
CASSLPLRLAGGHYEQYF	TGTGCCAGCAGCTTACCCCTAAGACTAGCGGGAGGCCATTACGAGCAGTACTTC	TRBV7-4	TRBD2	TRBJ2-7	18	NA
CASMRLPVGTYEQYF	TGTGCCAGTATGCGGCTACCCGTGGGGACCTACGAGCAGTACTTC	TRBV19	NA	TRBJ2-7	15	NA
CAISEGTGGSTDTQYF	TGTGCCATCAGTGAAGGGACAGGGGGGAGCACAGATACGCAGTATTTT	TRBV10-3	TRBD1	TRBJ2-3	16	NA
CASSFQGANTEAFF	TGCGCCAGCAGCTTTCAGGGGGCTAACACTGAAGCTTTCTTT	TRBV5-1	TRBD1	TRBJ1-1	14	many
CASSQDPGVKGYTF	TGCGCCAGCAGCCAAGATCCAGGGGTTAAAGGCTACACCTTC	TRBV4-1	NA	TRBJ1-2	14	few
CASSTHNSPLHF	TGTGCCAGCAGCACACATAATTCACCCCTCCACTTT	TRBV12-3/TRBV12-4	NA	TRBJ1-6	12	few
CSVRGLSTYEQYF	TGCAGTGTTAGAGGACTATCCACCTACGAGCAGTACTTC	TRBV20-1	NA	TRBJ2-7	13	few
CASSLGRQPNNEQFF	TGTGCCAGCAGCCTAGGGCGGCAGCCCAACAATGAGCAGTTCTTC	TRBV11-3	NA	TRBJ2-1	15	NA
CASRRTMNTEAFF	TGTGCCAGCAGACGGACCATGAACACTGAAGCTTTCTTT	TRBV5-5	NA	TRBJ1-1	13	NA
CASSFTSGRIDEQFF	TGTGCCAGCAGTTTTACTAGCGGGAGGATCGATGAGCAGTTCTTC	TRBV12-3/TRBV12-4	TRBD2	TRBJ2-1	15	NA
CSARPRTVGQYF	TGCAGTGCTAGACCCCGGACAGTTGGGCAGTACTTC	TRBV20-1	NA	TRBJ2-7	12	few
CASSLVAGSLYEQYF	TGCGCCAGCAGCTTGGTGGCAGGGTCCCTCTACGAGCAGTACTTC	TRBV5-1	NA	TRBJ2-7	15	NA
CASSFQQGVRSYEQYF	TGCGCCAGCAGCTTTCAACAGGGGGTACGGTCCTACGAGCAGTACTTC	TRBV5-1	TRBD1	TRBJ2-7	16	NA
CSASRAPVSNQPQHF	TGCAGTGCGTCCCGGGCACCGGTTAGCAATCAGCCCCAGCATTTT	TRBV20-1	NA	TRBJ1-5	15	NA
CATSLLRNEQFF	TGTGCCACCAGCTTACTGAGGAATGAGCAGTTCTTC	TRBV7-3	NA	TRBJ2-1	12	NA
CSVGEGRIHPYEQYF	TGCAGCGTTGGAGAGGGACGCATCCATCCCTACGAGCAGTACTTC	TRBV29-1	NA	TRBJ2-7	15	NA
CASSLSVMGPSGPWFF	TGTGCCAGCAGCTTAAGCGTTATGGGCCCTAGTGGGCCCTGGTTCTTC	TRBV7-3	NA	TRBJ2-1	16	NA
CASSSYRDYGYTF	TGTGCCAGCAGTTCCTACAGGGACTACGGCTACACCTTC	TRBV12-3/TRBV12-4	NA	TRBJ1-2	13	NA
CASSPPIEGKGSYNEQFF	TGTGCCAGCTCACCACCGATAGAGGGAAAGGGCTCCTACAATGAGCAGTTCTTC	TRBV18	NA	TRBJ2-1	18	few
CASSQVLAGADTQYF	TGCGCCAGCAGCCAAGTGCTAGCGGGAGCCGATACGCAGTATTTT	TRBV4-1	TRBD2	TRBJ2-3	15	few
CATKSLQGRAGELFF	TGTGCCACCAAGAGTCTACAGGGGAGGGCCGGGGAGCTGTTTTTT	TRBV15	NA	TRBJ2-2	15	once
CSVVPSSGTSIYEQFF	TGCAGCGTTGTACCATCCTCCGGGACTAGTATATATGAGCAGTTCTTC	TRBV29-1	TRBD2	TRBJ2-1	16	NA
CASRRGGASYGYTF	TGTGCCAGCAGGAGAGGGGGGGCAAGTTATGGCTACACCTTC	TRBV12-3/TRBV12-4	NA	TRBJ1-2	14	few
CASSPPGLAGVSEQFF	TGTGCCAGCTCACCACCGGGACTAGCGGGAGTCTCTGAGCAGTTCTTC	TRBV18	TRBD2	TRBJ2-1	16	NA
CASSLDWERGRHNEQFF	TGTGCCAGCAGCTTAGATTGGGAAAGGGGGAGACACAATGAGCAGTTCTTC	TRBV11-2	NA	TRBJ2-1	17	NA
CASRARILSSNEQFF	TGTGCCAGCAGGGCAAGGATTTTAAGTTCCAATGAGCAGTTCTTC	TRBV6-5	NA	TRBJ2-1	15	few
CASKAGSSYSEQFF	TGTGCCTCGAAGGCAGGGAGCTCCTACAGTGAGCAGTTCTTC	TRBV12-3/TRBV12-4	NA	TRBJ2-1	14	NA
CASSLEGLTPQETQYF	TGTGCCAGCAGCTTAGAGGGCCTCACCCCGCAAGAGACCCAGTACTTC	TRBV7-9	NA	TRBJ2-5	16	many
CASSLATYGTASYEQYF	TGTGCCAGCAGCCTAGCCACCTACGGGACAGCGTCCTACGAGCAGTACTTC	TRBV7-6	TRBD1	TRBJ2-7	17	many
CASPQREKGEAGGLTTDTQYF	TGTGCCAGCCCCCAGCGGGAGAAGGGGGAAGCGGGGGGACTCACCACAGATACGCAGTATTTT	TRBV21-1	NA	TRBJ2-3	21	once
CASSHIKRWAGELFF	TGTGCCAGCAGCCATATCAAGAGGTGGGCCGGGGAGCTGTTTTTT	TRBV3-1	NA	TRBJ2-2	15	NA
CASSSIRQSRVYEQYF	TGTGCCAGCAGTTCTATCAGGCAGAGCAGAGTCTACGAGCAGTACTTC	TRBV27	NA	TRBJ2-7	16	few
CASSLRQNRGNYGYTF	TGTGCCAGCAGTTTAAGACAAAACAGGGGCAACTATGGCTACACCTTC	TRBV12-3/TRBV12-4	TRBD1	TRBJ1-2	16	few
CASSPSGRETQYF	TGTGCCAGCTCGCCTAGCGGGAGGGAGACCCAGTACTTC	TRBV18	TRBD2	TRBJ2-5	13	NA
CSARDPTEGAGEIQYF	TGCAGTGCTAGAGATCCAACGGAAGGGGCGGGAGAGATCCAGTACTTC	TRBV20-1	TRBD2	TRBJ2-5	16	NA
CASSFIRSGGANTGELFF	TGCGCCAGCAGCTTTATACGGAGCGGGGGAGCTAACACCGGGGAGCTGTTTTTT	TRBV5-1	TRBD2	TRBJ2-2	18	NA
CASSRGTTNTDTQYF	TGTGCCAGCAGCCGCGGGACAACAAACACAGATACGCAGTATTTT	TRBV12-3/TRBV12-4	NA	TRBJ2-3	15	NA
CASSLALGPEGYEQYF	TGTGCCAGCAGTTTAGCCCTAGGGCCGGAAGGCTACGAGCAGTACTTC	TRBV12-3/TRBV12-4	NA	TRBJ2-7	16	few
CASSWANSGANVLTF	TGTGCCAGCAGTTGGGCTAACTCTGGGGCCAACGTCCTGACTTTC	TRBV28	NA	TRBJ2-6	15	few
CASSLLPGRSDTQYF	TGTGCCAGCAGCTTGCTCCCGGGGCGCTCAGATACGCAGTATTTT	TRBV5-8	NA	TRBJ2-3	15	NA
CASSITWRGKSYEQYF	TGTGCCAGTAGTATAACCTGGCGCGGGAAATCCTACGAGCAGTACTTC	TRBV19	NA	TRBJ2-7	16	NA
CAIKGAGGLYNEQFF	TGTGCCATCAAAGGAGCGGGAGGCCTTTACAATGAGCAGTTCTTC	TRBV10-3	TRBD2	TRBJ2-1	15	few
CASSLSGSNTEAFF	TGTGCCAGCAGCTTAAGCGGATCGAACACTGAAGCTTTCTTT	TRBV7-6	NA	TRBJ1-1	14	NA